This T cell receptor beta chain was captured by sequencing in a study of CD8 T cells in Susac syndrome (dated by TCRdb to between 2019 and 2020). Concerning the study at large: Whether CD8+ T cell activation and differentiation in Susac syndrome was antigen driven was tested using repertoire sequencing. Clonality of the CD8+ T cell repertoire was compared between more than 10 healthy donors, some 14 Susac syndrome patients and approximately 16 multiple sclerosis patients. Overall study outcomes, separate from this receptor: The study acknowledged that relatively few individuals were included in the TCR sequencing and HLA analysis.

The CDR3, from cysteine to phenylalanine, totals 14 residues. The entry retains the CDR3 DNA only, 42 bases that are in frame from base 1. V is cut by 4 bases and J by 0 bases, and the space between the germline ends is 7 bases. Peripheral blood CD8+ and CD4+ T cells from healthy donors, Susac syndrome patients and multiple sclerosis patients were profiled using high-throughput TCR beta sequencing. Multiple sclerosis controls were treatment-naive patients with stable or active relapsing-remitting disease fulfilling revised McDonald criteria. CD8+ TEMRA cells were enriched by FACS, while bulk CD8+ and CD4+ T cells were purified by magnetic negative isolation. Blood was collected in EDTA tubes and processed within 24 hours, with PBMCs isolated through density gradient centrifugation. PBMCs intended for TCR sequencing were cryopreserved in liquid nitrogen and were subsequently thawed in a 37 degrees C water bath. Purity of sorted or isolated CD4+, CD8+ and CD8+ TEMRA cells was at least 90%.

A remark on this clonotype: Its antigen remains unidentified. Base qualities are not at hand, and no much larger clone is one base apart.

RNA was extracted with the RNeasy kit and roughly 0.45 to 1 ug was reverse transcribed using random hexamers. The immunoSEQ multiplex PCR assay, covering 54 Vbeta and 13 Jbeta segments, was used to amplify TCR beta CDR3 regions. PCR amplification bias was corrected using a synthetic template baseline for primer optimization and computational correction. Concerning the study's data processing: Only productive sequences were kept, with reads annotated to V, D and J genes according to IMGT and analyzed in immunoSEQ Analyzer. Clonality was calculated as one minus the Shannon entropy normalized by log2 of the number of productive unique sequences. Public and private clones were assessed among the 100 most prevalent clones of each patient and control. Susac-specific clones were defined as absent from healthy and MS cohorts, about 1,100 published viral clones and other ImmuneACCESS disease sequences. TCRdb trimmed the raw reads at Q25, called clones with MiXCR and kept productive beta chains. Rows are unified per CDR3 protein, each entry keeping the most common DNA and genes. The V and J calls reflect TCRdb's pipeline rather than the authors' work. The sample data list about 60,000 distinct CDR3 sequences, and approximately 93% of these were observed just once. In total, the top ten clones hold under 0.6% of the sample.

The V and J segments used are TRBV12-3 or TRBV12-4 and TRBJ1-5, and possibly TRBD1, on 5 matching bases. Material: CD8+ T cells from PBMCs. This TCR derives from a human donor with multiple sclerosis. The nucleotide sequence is TGTGCCAGCAGTTGGGGGGATAGCAATCAGCCCCAGCATTTT. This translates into CASSWGDSNQPQHF.